What follows describes a single TCR beta chain. This table comes from immunoSEQ multiplex PCR, and its TCRdb copy is limited to in-frame clones, with some not included. This sample carries 81,000 or so clones, around 91% of them seen once, and the ten largest clones take roughly 12%. CDR1 KGHSY and CDR2 FQNENV come from the germline V gene. Between the trimmed V and J ends, which lost 0 bases and 11 bases, there was a span of 17 bases. This CDR3 spans 15 amino acids. The sample belongs to a study of blood T cell repertoires in COVID-19. Overall study context: Samples came from the United States, Italy and Spain, spanning acute and convalescent COVID-19. T cells, B-cell-depleted T cells, or PBMCs provided the cDNA or gDNA that served as material.

The chain carries TRBV16 and TRBJ2-1; the D gene is possibly TRBD2 (6 bases). The receptor was derived from a man in his 70s with active or convalescent COVID-19. The sequenced material came from peripheral blood. The CDR3 DNA is TGTGCCAGCAGCCAATCAAATCGGAGGGGTTACAAGCAGTTCTTC. Translated, it gives CASSQSNRRGYKQFF. Full variable domain (missing parts from reference TRBV16 and TRBJ2-1): GEEVAQTPKHLVRGEGQKAKLYCAPIKGHSYVFWYQQVLKNEFKFLISFQNENVFDETGMPKERFSAKCLPNSPCSLEIQATKLEDSAVYFCASSQSNRRGYKQFFGPGTRLTVL.